These 4 T cell receptor beta chains were sequenced from one sample in a study of T cells after posttransplantation cyclophosphamide. The repertoire was sequenced with immunoSEQ multiplex PCR; TCRdb's copy has only in-frame clones and lacks some. In total the sample includes 20,000 to 25,000 clones, none of them seen once. The sequenced sample consisted of PBMCs. The source of these receptors is a woman in her sixties or seventies in good health, CMV-negative, and a related stem cell transplant donor.

This clone has a count of ten or more. This sequence joins TRBV28 and TRBJ2-2; D is ambiguous. Per the germline V gene, CDR1 is MDHEN and CDR2 is SYDVKM. This CDR3 has 12 amino acids. V lost 5 bases, J lost 5 bases, and 6 bases lay in between. The DNA of the CDR3 is TGTGCCAGCAGTCCTTTAACCGGGGAGCTGTTTTTT. This gives the protein CASSPLTGELFF.

This clone was counted ten times or more. The V call is TRBV6-1, the J call TRBJ2-2, with D possibly TRBD1 on 5 matching bases. Trimming removed 5 bases at V and 4 bases at J, with 14 bases between. CDR1 and CDR2 (germline): MNHNS, SASEGT. This CDR3 has 15 amino acids. DNA for the CDR3: TGTGCCAGCAGTCGACAGACCCGTTCCACCGGGGAGCTGTTTTTT. Its protein product is CASSRQTRSTGELFF.

This clone has a count of ten or more. This chain connects TRBV28 to TRBJ1-1; a weak D match, TRBD1 (5 bases). Between the trimmed V and J ends, which lost 4 bases and 3 bases, there was a span of 21 bases. Germline CDR1 and CDR2: MDHEN and SYDVKM. The CDR3 is 17 amino acids. CDR3 DNA sequence: TGTGCCAGCAGTTCGACGTTTGTGGACAAATATCACACTGAAGCTTTCTTT. This gives the protein CASSSTFVDKYHTEAFF.

This chain joins TRBV7-2 and TRBJ2-2; 10 bases map to TRBD1. The length of the CDR3 is 16 residues. Germline CDR1 and CDR2: SGHTA and FQGNSA. The J segment lost 5 bases and the V segment lost 4 bases, leaving 7 bases of the junction unmatched. The CDR3 DNA reads TGTGCCAGCAGCTCCCCAGGGACAGGGGTGACCGGGGAGCTGTTTTTT. Translated, it gives CASSSPGTGVTGELFF.